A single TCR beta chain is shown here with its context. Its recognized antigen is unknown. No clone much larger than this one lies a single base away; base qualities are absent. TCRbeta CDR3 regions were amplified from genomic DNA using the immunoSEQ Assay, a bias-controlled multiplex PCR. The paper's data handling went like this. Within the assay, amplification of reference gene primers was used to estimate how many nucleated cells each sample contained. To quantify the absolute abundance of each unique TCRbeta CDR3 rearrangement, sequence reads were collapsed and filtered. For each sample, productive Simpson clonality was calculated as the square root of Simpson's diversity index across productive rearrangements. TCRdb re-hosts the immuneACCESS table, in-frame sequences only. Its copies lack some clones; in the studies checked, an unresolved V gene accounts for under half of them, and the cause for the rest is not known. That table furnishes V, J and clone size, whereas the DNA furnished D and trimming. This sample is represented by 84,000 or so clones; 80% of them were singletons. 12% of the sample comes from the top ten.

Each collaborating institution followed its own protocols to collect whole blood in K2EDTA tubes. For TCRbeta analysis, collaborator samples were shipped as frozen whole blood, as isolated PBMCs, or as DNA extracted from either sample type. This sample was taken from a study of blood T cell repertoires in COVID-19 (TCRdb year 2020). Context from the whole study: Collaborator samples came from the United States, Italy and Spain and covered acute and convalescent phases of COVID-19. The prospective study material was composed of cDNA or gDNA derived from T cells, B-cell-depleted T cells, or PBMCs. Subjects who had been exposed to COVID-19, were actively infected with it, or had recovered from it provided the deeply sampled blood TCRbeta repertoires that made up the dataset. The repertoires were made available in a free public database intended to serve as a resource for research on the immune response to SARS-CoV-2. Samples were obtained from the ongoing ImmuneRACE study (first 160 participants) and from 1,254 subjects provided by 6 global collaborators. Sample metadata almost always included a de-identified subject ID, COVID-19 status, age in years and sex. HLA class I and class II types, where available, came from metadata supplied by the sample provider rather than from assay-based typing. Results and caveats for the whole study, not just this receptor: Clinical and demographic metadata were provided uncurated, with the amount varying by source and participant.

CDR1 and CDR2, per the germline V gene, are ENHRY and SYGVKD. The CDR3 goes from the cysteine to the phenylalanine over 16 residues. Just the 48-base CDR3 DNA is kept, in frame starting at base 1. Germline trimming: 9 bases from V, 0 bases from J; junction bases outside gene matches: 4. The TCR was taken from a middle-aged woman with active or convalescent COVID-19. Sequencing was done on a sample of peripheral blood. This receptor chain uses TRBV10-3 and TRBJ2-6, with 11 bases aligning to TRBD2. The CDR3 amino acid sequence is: CAITSGSGSGANVLTF. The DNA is TGTGCCATTACTAGCGGGAGCGGCTCTGGGGCCAACGTCCTGACTTTC.